Below, 16 T cell receptor beta chains from the same sample are listed, as sequenced in a study of OX40 agonist ivuxolimab in advanced cancers. Assay: immunoSEQ multiplex PCR; the TCRdb copy retains only in-frame clones and omits some. The sample contains 55,000 to 75,000 clones, 86% of which appear only once. Here the sequenced sample was CD4+ or CD8+ T cells sorted from blood, taken in a trial of the OX40 agonist ivuxolimab. The receptors come from an adult with an advanced solid tumor such as melanoma, head and neck, liver or kidney cancer.

The chain uses TRBV28 and TRBJ1-2; 8 nucleotides agree with TRBD1. The CDR3 covers 15 residues. Germline-derived CDR1 and CDR2 are MDHEN and SYDVKM. The V and J ends lost 7 bases and 2 bases, in that order; junction bases with no gene match: 9. The CDR3 sequence: CASTPNRGTNYGYTF. The CDR3 DNA reads TGTGCCAGCACCCCAAACAGGGGGACAAACTATGGCTACACCTTC.

The genes are TRBV19 and TRBJ1-5, with a weak D call TRBD1 (5 bases). The CDR3 length is 14 residues. The ends were cut back, 3 bases at V and 3 bases at J, with 9 bases in the middle. From germline, CDR1 is LNHDA and CDR2 SQIVND (reference sequence). The CDR3 bases are TGTGCCAGTAGTATCTGGGGGAACAATCAGCCCCAGCATTTT. Protein product: CASSIWGNNQPQHF.

This sequence joins TRBV11-2 and TRBJ2-7; TRBD2 aligns across 11 bases. V trimming: 2 bases; J trimming: 0 bases; junction bases outside the gene matches: 3. Germline CDR1 reads SGHAT; CDR2 reads FQNNGV. This CDR3 contains 16 residues. The CDR3 region is CASSLRTSGFSYEQYF. The DNA for the CDR3 is TGTGCCAGCAGCTTACGGACTAGCGGGTTCTCCTACGAGCAGTACTTC. The complete variable domain, with remaining parts taken from reference TRBV11-2 and TRBJ2-7, reads EAGVAQSPRYKIIEKRQSVAFWCNPISGHATLYWYQQILGQGPKLLIQFQNNGVVDDSQLPKDRFSAERLKGVDSTLKIQPAKLEDSAVYLCASSLRTSGFSYEQYFGPGTRLTVT.

The V gene is TRBV5-1, the J gene TRBJ1-4; D is possibly TRBD1 (6 bases). The CDR3 is 14 amino acids. V lost 3 bases, J lost 5 bases, and 11 bases lay in between. Germline CDR1 reads SGHRS; CDR2 reads YFSETQ. The CDR3 loop is CASSSGTPNEKLFF. The CDR3, as DNA: TGCGCCAGCAGCTCCGGGACACCAAATGAAAAACTGTTTTTT. Filled out from reference TRBV5-1 and TRBJ1-4, the complete variable domain reads KAGVTQTPRYLIKTRGQQVTLSCSPISGHRSVSWYQQTPGQGLQFLFEYFSETQRNKGNFPGRFSGRQFSNSRSEMNVSTLELGDSALYLCASSSGTPNEKLFFGSGTQLSVL.

This chain joins TRBV5-1 and TRBJ1-6; TRBD1 matches at 7 bases. V gave up 0 bases and J gave up 5 bases; unmatched junction bases: 11. The germline V gene has CDR1 SGHRS and CDR2 YFSETQ. This CDR3 is built from 18 residues. The CDR3 reads CASSLVWRQGTNNSPLHF. CDR3 in DNA: TGCGCCAGCAGCTTGGTATGGAGACAGGGTACGAATAATTCACCCCTCCACTTT. The variable domain in full, with the rest retrieved from reference TRBV5-1 and TRBJ1-6, is KAGVTQTPRYLIKTRGQQVTLSCSPISGHRSVSWYQQTPGQGLQFLFEYFSETQRNKGNFPGRFSGRQFSNSRSEMNVSTLELGDSALYLCASSLVWRQGTNNSPLHFGNGTRLTVT.

The CDR3 reads CASRGQGSNQPQHF. The CDR3 bases are TGTGCCAGCAGGGGACAGGGGAGCAATCAGCCCCAGCATTTT. J is TRBJ1-5 and V is TRBV7-2; 10 nucleotides align to TRBD1. After removal of 6 bases from V and 1 base from J, the junction contained 0 bases not matched to a gene. The CDR3 consists of 14 residues. From germline, CDR1 is SGHTA and CDR2 FQGNSA.

The genes are TRBV7-2 and TRBJ1-6; a weak D match, TRBD1 (5 bases). Germline CDR1 is SGHTA and CDR2 is FQGNSA. The CDR3 totals 16 residues. V dropped 0 bases and J dropped 10 bases, with 16 bases sitting between them. This CDR3 is CASSLAPGRAGSPLHF. CDR3 sequence (DNA): TGTGCCAGCAGCTTAGCGCCGGGGCGAGCGGGATCACCCCTCCACTTT.

The V call is TRBV2, the J call TRBJ2-7; D gene unclear. V lost 8 bases and J 0 bases, leaving 8 bases between the germline ends. The CDR3 runs to 12 residues. Germline loops: CDR1 SNHLY, CDR2 FYNNEI. The CDR3 sequence: CASGGTSYEQYF. DNA for the CDR3: TGTGCCAGCGGCGGAACCTCCTACGAGCAGTACTTC. Drawing the rest from reference TRBV2 and TRBJ2-7, the complete variable domain is EPEVTQTPSHQVTQMGQEVILRCVPISNHLYFYWYRQILGQKVEFLVSFYNNEISEKSEIFDDQFSVERPDGSNFTLKIRSTKLEDSAMYFCASGGTSYEQYFGPGTRLTVT.

The chain employs TRBV7-2 and TRBJ2-7; 7 bases align to TRBD1. The CDR3 runs to 15 residues. Germline lookup yields CDR1 SGHTA and CDR2 FQGNSA. V shed 5 bases, J shed 1 base, and the junction held 8 bases outside the gene matches. CDR3 nucleotides: TGTGCCAGCAGCCCCCGGACAGGTTCTTCCTACGAGCAGTACTTC. Translated, it gives CASSPRTGSSYEQYF.

The chain recombines TRBV5-6 with TRBJ1-2; tentative D call: TRBD1 (5 bases). V lost 2 bases and J 3 bases, leaving 8 bases between the germline ends. This CDR3 spans 13 amino acids. Germline CDR1 and CDR2: SGHDT and YYEEEE. The CDR3 bases are TGTGCCAGCAGCTTATGGGGGGACTATGGCTACACCTTC. This gives the protein CASSLWGDYGYTF.

This clone has only one observation. The genes are TRBV30 and TRBJ1-1, with a possible D match to TRBD1 (5 bases). Trimming shortened V by 0 bases and J by 7 bases, and 12 bases separated the two germline ends. This CDR3 has 13 amino acids. Germline assignment: CDR1 GTSNPN and CDR2 SVGIG (reference sequence). The CDR3, as DNA: TGTGCCTGGAGTGTATGGGGGAATGGTGAAGCTTTCTTT. Amino acids: CAWSVWGNGEAFF. Based on the CDR3 plus reference TRBV30 and TRBJ1-1, the full variable domain is SQTIHQWPATLVQPVGSPLSLECTVEGTSNPNLYWYRQAAGRGLQLLFYSVGIGQISSEVPQNLSASRPQDRQFILSSKKLLLSDSGFYLCAWSVWGNGEAFFGQGTRLTVV.

As DNA, the CDR3 is TGTGCCAGCAGCTTGGGGGTTGCGAGCCAAGAGACCCAGTACTTC. Translation: CASSLGVASQETQYF. This sequence joins TRBV11-3 and TRBJ2-5; perhaps D is TRBD1 or TRBD2 (5 bases each). Per the germline V gene, CDR1 is SGHNT and CDR2 is YENEEA. Trimming removed 3 bases at V and 1 base at J, with 12 bases between. The CDR3 is 15 amino acids.

The chain recombines TRBV9 with TRBJ1-4, with D possibly being TRBD1 (5 bases). The CDR3 is 13 residues long. CDR1 SGDLS and CDR2 YYNGEE come from the germline V gene. The CDR3 protein is CEAGVLANEKLFF. The DNA of the CDR3 is TGTGAAGCGGGGGTTCTTGCTAATGAAAAACTGTTTTTT.

V is TRBV4-1 and J is TRBJ1-5, with D maybe TRBD1 (6 bases). The germline V gene has CDR1 MGHRA and CDR2 YSYEKL. The CDR3 has 15 residues. Trimming took 2 bases from V and 6 from J, leaving 14 bases between them. The CDR3 coding sequence is TGCGCCAGCAGCCAACGACAGGACAGCGGTCAGCCCCAGCATTTT. This sequence encodes CASSQRQDSGQPQHF.

The chain links TRBV5-1 to TRBJ2-5; tentatively, D is TRBD1 or TRBD2 (5 bases each). Trimming removed 4 bases at V and 5 bases at J, with 15 bases between. The CDR3 runs to 14 residues. Looked up from germline, CDR1 is SGHRS and CDR2 is YFSETQ. CDR3: CASSPGTAGETQYF. The CDR3 nucleotides read TGCGCCAGCAGCCCAGGGACCGCTGGGGAGACCCAGTACTTC.

The chain uses TRBV7-2 and TRBJ2-5; 8 bases fit TRBD1. The CDR3 has 15 amino acids. V lost 5 bases to trimming and J lost 4 bases; unmatched junction nucleotides: 9. Germline assignment: CDR1 SGHTA and CDR2 FQGNSA. CDR3 region: CASSPDRVFAETQYF. Written as DNA, the CDR3 is TGTGCCAGCAGCCCGGACAGGGTATTTGCAGAGACCCAGTACTTC.